What follows are 29 T cell receptor beta chains derived from one specimen sequenced in a study of blood T cell repertoires in COVID-19. The data were produced by immunoSEQ multiplex PCR, yet TCRdb's version contains in-frame clones alone and is incomplete. Of approximately 110,000 clones listed, 84% are singletons. The sample taken for sequencing was peripheral blood. The receptors come from a woman between 40 and 55 years old with acute or convalescent COVID-19.

The genes are TRBV19 and TRBJ1-3; D gene ambiguous. V was trimmed by 5 bases and J by 0 bases, leaving 14 bases between them. CDR1 is LNHDA and CDR2 is SQIVND in the germline V gene (reference sequence). This CDR3 spans 16 amino acids. The CDR3 region has the DNA TGTGCCAGTAGTTACTGGCAGGCGAGCTCTGGAAACACCATATATTTT. It yields the protein CASSYWQASSGNTIYF.

The chain employs TRBV15 and TRBJ2-6, with unresolved D. V lost 3 bases, J lost 2 bases, and 8 bases lay in between. CDR3 length: 15 amino acids. CDR1 is LNHNV and CDR2 is YYDKDF in the germline V gene (reference sequence). CDR3 in DNA: TGTGCCACCAGCAGGGAGAATACTGGGGCCAACGTCCTGACTTTC. Protein product: CATSRENTGANVLTF.

The chain has TRBV9 and TRBJ2-3; D unclear. Germline V CDR1 and CDR2: SGDLS, YYNGEE. The CDR3 totals 12 residues. Trimming shortened V by 4 bases and J by 1 base, and 4 bases separated the two germline ends. CDR3 in DNA: TGTGCCAGCAGCCCTGGCACAGATACGCAGTATTTT. This sequence encodes CASSPGTDTQYF.

The gene calls are TRBV12-3 or TRBV12-4 and TRBJ2-1, with D possibly TRBD1 on 6 matching bases. CDR3 size: 13 residues. The V end was cut by 1 base, the J end by 13 bases, with 14 bases between. The CDR3 bases are TGTGCCAGCAGTTTAGGATTGGGGGCTAGACAGTTCTTC. It specifies CASSLGLGARQFF.

The chain employs TRBV19 and TRBJ1-6, with no clear D. The CDR3 sequence is 15 residues long. V gave up 5 bases and J gave up 7 bases, with 15 bases separating them. The germline gives CDR1 LNHDA, CDR2 SQIVND (reference sequence). CDR3 in amino acids: CASSGKMTGNSPLHF. The DNA of the CDR3 is TGTGCCAGTAGTGGTAAAATGACGGGGAATTCACCCCTCCACTTT. Using reference TRBV19 and TRBJ1-6 for the parts outside the CDR3, the full variable domain is DGGITQSPKYLFRKEGQNVTLSCEQNLNHDAMYWYRQDPGQGLRLIYYSQIVNDFQKGDIAEGYSVSREKKESFPLTVTSAQKNPTAFYLCASSGKMTGNSPLHFGNGTRLTVT.

The genes are TRBV4-1 and TRBJ1-6; the match to TRBD1 covers 9 bases. CDR3 size: 15 residues. Germline CDR1 is MGHRA and CDR2 is YSYEKL. Losses at the gene ends were 4 bases for V and 7 bases for J; bases not matched to a gene: 5. The CDR3 is CASSPWTGENSPLHF. The CDR3 DNA follows: TGCGCCAGCAGCCCTTGGACAGGGGAGAATTCACCCCTCCACTTT.

The rearrangement joins TRBV7-9 to TRBJ1-1; D might be TRBD1 (6 bases). This CDR3 contains 14 residues. V lost 6 bases and J lost 5, with 16 bases in between. Germline V gene lookup returns CDR1 SEHNR and CDR2 FQNEAQ (reference sequence). The DNA for the CDR3 is TGTGCCAGCAGGCCTTCAGGGGCGAGGACTGAAGCTTTCTTT. Translating it yields CASRPSGARTEAFF.

The rearrangement uses TRBV6-5 and TRBJ1-5, with unresolved D. CDR1 and CDR2 from the germline V gene are MNHEY and SVGAGI. The CDR3 is 13 residues long. V was clipped by 6 bases and J by 1 base, with 7 bases between them. The DNA for the CDR3 is TGTGCCAGCAGGCCGGGAAGCAATCAGCCCCAGCATTTT. Amino acids: CASRPGSNQPQHF.

The chain links TRBV7-2 to TRBJ1-5; 9 bases match TRBD1. Germline assignment: CDR1 SGHTA and CDR2 FQGNSA. With 5 bases clipped from V and 4 bases from J, the junction kept 6 bases outside the gene matches. The CDR3 spans 15 residues. CDR3 nucleotides: TGTGCCAGCAGCCCAAGGACAGGGGAAAATCAGCCCCAGCATTTT. This translates into CASSPRTGENQPQHF. The variable domain in full, with the rest retrieved from reference TRBV7-2 and TRBJ1-5, is GAGVSQSPSNKVTEKGKDVELRCDPISGHTALYWYRQSLGQGLEFLIYFQGNSAPDKSGLPSDRFSAERTGGSVSTLTIQRTQQEDSAVYLCASSPRTGENQPQHFGDGTRLSIL.

The V gene is TRBV28, the J gene TRBJ1-2; perhaps TRBD1 as D (5 bases). CDR3 length: 14 residues. V was trimmed by 3 bases and J by 6 bases, leaving 14 bases between them. CDR1 and CDR2 from the germline V gene are MDHEN and SYDVKM. CDR3 region: CASSLGQGMNGYTF. The DNA for the CDR3 is TGTGCCAGCAGTTTGGGGCAGGGAATGAATGGCTACACCTTC.

The sample holds one count of this clone. The chain has TRBV5-1 and TRBJ1-4; TRBD1 might be the D (5 bases). The V and J ends lost 3 bases and 13 bases respectively, with 13 bases between them. The CDR3 totals 12 residues. Germline values: CDR1 SGHRS, CDR2 YFSETQ. DNA of the CDR3: TGCGCCAGCAGCTCACCAGGGATGGGACTGTTTTTT. This codes for CASSSPGMGLFF.

V and J are TRBV18 and TRBJ2-6; D possibly corresponds to TRBD2 (5 bases). Germline-derived CDR1 and CDR2 are KGHSH and LQKENI. The CDR3 is 15 amino acids. V lost 3 bases, J lost 2 bases, and 8 bases lay in between. CDR3 residues: CASSPRDTGANVLTF. In DNA, the CDR3 is TGTGCCAGCTCACCTCGGGATACTGGGGCCAACGTCCTGACTTTC.

The chain couples TRBV6-1 to TRBJ2-3; 12 bases fit TRBD2. Germline V gene lookup returns CDR1 MNHNS and CDR2 SASEGT. The CDR3 runs to 15 residues. V lost 7 bases and J lost 6; bases outside the gene matches: 8. CDR3 DNA: TGTGCCAGCATCGCTAGCGGGGGGGCCGTCGATACGCAGTATTTT. It is translated as CASIASGGAVDTQYF.

This chain uses TRBV29-1 with TRBJ1-2; D may be TRBD1 (5 bases). The germline V gene encodes CDR1 SQVTM and CDR2 ANQGSEA. There are 13 residues in the CDR3. The V and J ends lost 5 bases and 4 bases respectively, with 14 bases between them. This CDR3 is CSVLLAGIYGYTF. In nucleotides, the CDR3 is TGCAGCGTTTTGTTGGCAGGGATCTATGGCTACACCTTC.

This chain links TRBV5-6 with TRBJ1-5, with D maybe TRBD1 (5 bases). There are 12 residues in the CDR3. Germline assignment: CDR1 SGHDT and CDR2 YYEEEE. The ends were cut back, 3 bases at V and 7 bases at J, with 8 bases in the middle. The CDR3 region is CASSWGEQPQHF. The CDR3 region has the DNA TGTGCCAGCAGCTGGGGGGAACAGCCCCAGCATTTT.

The chain combines TRBV29-1 with TRBJ1-5; TRBD1 aligns across 11 bases. The V segment lost 4 bases and the J segment 6 bases; nucleotides outside the gene matches: 2. CDR1 and CDR2 from the germline V gene are SQVTM and ANQGSEA. The CDR3 loop spans 13 amino acids. CDR3 sequence (DNA): TGCAGCGTTGGGGACAGGGGGGCTCAGCCCCAGCATTTT. Protein product: CSVGDRGAQPQHF.

The V and J genes are TRBV19 and TRBJ2-7, with D maybe TRBD1 (5 bases). Germline CDR1 and CDR2: LNHDA and SQIVND (reference sequence). The CDR3 contains 14 residues. V lost 6 bases, J lost 0 bases, and 12 bases lay in between. CDR3 protein: CASRETVTSYEQYF. The CDR3 region has the DNA TGTGCCAGTAGGGAGACAGTGACCTCCTACGAGCAGTACTTC.

This sequence joins TRBV5-1 and TRBJ1-2; 7 bases line up with TRBD1. With V trimmed by 4 bases and J by 4 bases, 10 bases remained unmatched. This CDR3 region has 15 residues. The germline V gene has CDR1 SGHRS and CDR2 YFSETQ. The CDR3 DNA follows: TGCGCCAGCAGCCCCTTGGACAGGAGGTCCTATGGCTACACCTTC. Its protein product is CASSPLDRRSYGYTF.

This chain uses TRBV3-1 (or the pseudogene TRBV3-2) with TRBJ1-2, with 7 bases matching TRBD1. Germline V lookup: CDR1 LGHDT, CDR2 YNNKEL (reference sequence). V dropped 2 bases and J dropped 8; count of bases not matched to a gene: 8. The CDR3 has 14 amino acids. The CDR3: CASSQIPQGRGYTF. DNA for the CDR3: TGTGCCAGCAGCCAAATTCCACAGGGGAGAGGCTACACCTTC.

The genes are TRBV7-9 and TRBJ2-7; D ambiguous. Germline V gives CDR1 SEHNR, CDR2 FQNEAQ (reference sequence). The CDR3 is 12 amino acids. V lost 5 bases and J lost 3, with 8 bases in between. In DNA form, the CDR3 reads TGTGCCAGCAGCGCCCTAAACTACGAGCAGTACTTC. Its protein is CASSALNYEQYF.

The chain is built from TRBV30 and TRBJ1-1, with no clear D. The CDR3 is 13 amino acids. Germline V gene sequence: CDR1 GTSNPN, CDR2 SVGIG (reference sequence). The V and J ends lost 2 bases and 4 bases respectively, with 11 bases between them. CDR3 loop: CAWSHAAPTEAFF. Written as DNA, the CDR3 is TGTGCCTGGAGTCACGCGGCACCCACTGAAGCTTTCTTT.

The chain combines TRBV7-3 with TRBJ2-2; TRBD2 matches at 8 bases. Trimming at V came to 5 bases and at J to 6 bases, leaving 8 bases not matched to a gene. The germline V gene has CDR1 SGHTA and CDR2 FQGTGA. This CDR3 has 15 residues. This CDR3 reads CASSPGGAGSGELFF. Written as DNA, the CDR3 is TGTGCCAGCAGCCCCGGGGGGGCAGGTTCCGGGGAGCTGTTTTTT.

The V gene is TRBV18, the J gene TRBJ2-3; perhaps TRBD2 as D (5 bases). The germline V gene has CDR1 KGHSH and CDR2 LQKENI. The germline V and J ends were trimmed by 3 bases and 4 bases, with 17 bases remaining between them. The CDR3 runs 16 residues. CDR3 nucleotide sequence: TGTGCCAGCTCACCTAGCGAGGGTGTGGGCGCAGATACGCAGTATTTT. This translates into CASSPSEGVGADTQYF.

This clone showed up just once. The chain uses TRBV27 and TRBJ1-5, with D possibly TRBD1 on 6 matching bases. V lost 4 bases to trimming and J lost 7 bases, with 14 bases between them. The CDR3 covers 14 residues. Germline CDR1 MNHEY, CDR2 SMNVEV (reference sequence). CDR3: CASSYTGLLQPQHF. For the CDR3, the DNA is TGTGCCAGCAGTTATACAGGGCTCTTGCAGCCCCAGCATTTT.

CDR3 sequence reads: CASSGLAGGSSYEQYF. CDR3 DNA sequence: TGTGCCAGCTCAGGTCTAGCGGGGGGCTCCTCCTACGAGCAGTACTTC. This chain connects TRBV18 to TRBJ2-7, with 11 bases matching TRBD2. Germline loops: CDR1 KGHSH, CDR2 LQKENI. This CDR3 has 16 residues. The trim removed 5 bases at V and 0 bases at J, leaving 6 bases unmatched.

CDR3 DNA: TGTGCCAGCAGCCAAGATTTTCGGGGCTACGAGCAGTACTTC. As protein: CASSQDFRGYEQYF. V is TRBV4-2 and J is TRBJ2-7; D is possibly TRBD2 (5 bases). The CDR3 consists of 14 residues. Per germline, CDR1 LGHNA and CDR2 YNFKEQ. The V end was cut by 0 bases, the J end by 3 bases, with 9 bases between.

CDR3 nucleotides: TGTGCCAGCAGAGAGGACGGGATCCAAGAGACCCAGTACTTC. This codes for CASREDGIQETQYF. This rearrangement joins TRBV7-9 to TRBJ2-5; D is possibly TRBD2 (5 bases). Germline values: CDR1 SEHNR, CDR2 FQNEAQ (reference sequence). V gave up 6 bases and J gave up 1 base, with 12 bases separating them. The CDR3 is made up of 14 amino acids.

The chain combines TRBV11-2 with TRBJ2-3; TRBD2 might be the D (7 bases). V lost 9 bases and J lost 3, with 16 bases in between. Looked up from germline, CDR1 is SGHAT and CDR2 is FQNNGV. The CDR3 length is 14 residues. CDR3 DNA sequence: TGTGCCAGTTCAGGGCGGGGGCTTACAGATACGCAGTATTTT. Translated, it gives CASSGRGLTDTQYF.

The chain is built from TRBV6-2 or TRBV6-3 and TRBJ1-1; the D gene is possibly TRBD1 (6 bases). The germline CDR1 and CDR2 sequences are MNHEY and SVGEGT. The CDR3 has 16 amino acids. Trimming stripped 6 bases from V and 1 base from J, with 18 bases between. The CDR3 nucleotides read TGTGCCAGCAGCCCTTACTCCGGGACACCGAACACTGAAGCTTTCTTT. This codes for CASSPYSGTPNTEAFF.